The rows below give T cell receptor beta chains drawn from one sample of a study of blood T cell repertoires in COVID-19. Some clones are missing from TCRdb's copy, which holds only in-frame ones; the method was immunoSEQ multiplex PCR. The sample records over 150,000 clones, 60% to 80% being singletons. The material sequenced was peripheral blood. Source of these receptors: a woman between 70 and 85 years old with acute or convalescent COVID-19. Each CDR3 is given with its conserved first and last residue.

TRBJ2-7,13,TRBV7-8,CASSATTSYEQYF
TRBJ2-5,15,TRBV24-1,CATSDQQGIGETQYF
TRBJ1-5,24,TRBV21-1,CASSNKTIFSLNRLNFLDNQPQHF
TRBJ1-2,15,TRBV7-2,CASSPPSEALYGYTF
TRBJ2-7,17,TRBV19,CASSTLGLSAGAYEQYF
TRBJ2-1,16,TRBV5-6,CASSPGLAGRYNEQFF
TRBJ2-1,13,TRBV7-3,CASSFGGYNEQFF
TRBJ1-2,12,TRBV28,CASSPFPYGYTF
TRBJ2-2,15,TRBV5-4,CASSREGQGRGELFF
TRBJ1-6,15,TRBV3-1/TRBV3-2,CASSQTDRGYSPLHF
TRBJ1-2,13,TRBV7-9,CASSQGVTNGYTF
TRBJ2-7,14,TRBV6-5,CASSYSGQLSEQYF
TRBJ2-3,14,TRBV5-5,CASTIPGGTDTQYF
TRBJ2-1,15,TRBV10-2,CASRPRGGPTNEQFF
TRBJ2-1,16,TRBV29-1,CSVIPLLAGIHNEQFF
TRBJ1-2,14,TRBV5-4,CASSWKQGNYGYTF
TRBJ2-2,14,TRBV6-2/TRBV6-3,CASSPRQGAGELFF
TRBJ2-1,14,TRBV29-1,CSVGAGGIHNEQFF
TRBJ1-4,15,TRBV27,CASSFLGGTNEKLFF
TRBJ2-2,15,TRBV19,CASSIGQGNTGELFF
TRBJ2-7,16,TRBV27,CASSPKDRFSSYEQYF
TRBJ1-1,14,TRBV29-1,CSVVETGGNTEAFF
TRBJ2-7,14,TRBV19,CASSRARASYEQYF
TRBJ1-1,16,TRBV3-1/TRBV3-2,CASSPPVSHMNTEAFF
TRBJ2-2,19,TRBV21-1,CASRSGPQGKKNNTGELFF
TRBJ1-5,14,TRBV7-2,CASSLETDNQPQHF
TRBJ2-7,14,TRBV18,CASSRTPGFYEQYF
TRBJ1-5,17,TRBV27,CASSSGQGIYSNQPQHF
TRBJ2-1,17,TRBV19,CASSSRDSGSSYNEQFF
TRBJ2-1,14,TRBV4-2,CASSPRGEPSGQFF
TRBJ2-3,13,TRBV23-1,CASGDRGQDTQYF
TRBJ1-1,11,TRBV20-1,CSANKQVEAFF
TRBJ1-5,14,TRBV19,CASSVGTVNQPQHF
TRBJ2-6,16,TRBV2,CASSLQREGRANVLTF
TRBJ2-3,13,TRBV4-1,CASSQVDSPTQYF
TRBJ1-6,13,TRBV5-1,CASSLTENSPLHF
TRBJ2-7,12,TRBV6-6,CASRETSYEQYF
TRBJ1-1,15,TRBV18,CASSPWTGEYTEAFF
TRBJ2-5,18,TRBV3-1/TRBV3-2,CASSQELGLAGDEETQYF
TRBJ2-2,15,TRBV9,CASSVRGRDTGELFF
TRBJ1-6,14,TRBV18,CASSLGQDNSPLHF
TRBJ2-3,19,TRBV6-2/TRBV6-3,CASSYSTPREAISTDTQYF
TRBJ1-5,18,TRBV19,CASSHRQGGSFSNQPQHF
TRBJ2-3,15,TRBV9,CASSLLAGLTDTQYF
TRBJ2-5,14,TRBV5-4,CASRGQGGQETQYF
TRBJ2-1,12,TRBV19,CASSIRTNEQFF
TRBJ2-5,15,TRBV18,CASSPPQRGQETQYF
TRBJ1-2,16,TRBV19,CASSKQRSGTGDGYTF
TRBJ2-1,15,TRBV24-1,CATSDQREGRGEQFF
TRBJ2-1,15,TRBV27,CASGSGSGPYDEQFF
TRBJ2-2,15,TRBV6-5,CASREGQTNTGELFF